This entry lists 8 T cell receptor beta chains sequenced from one sample in a study of blood T cell repertoires in COVID-19. Profiled with immunoSEQ multiplex PCR; TCRdb holds only in-frame clones, not every one. This sample has a few hundred thousand clones, with over 75% found just once. Sequenced material: peripheral blood. The receptors were sampled from a man aged 45-60 years with active or convalescent COVID-19.

This clone was seen more than once but under ten times. The gene calls are TRBV7-2 and TRBJ2-1; D is uncertain. Germline V CDR1 and CDR2: SGHTA, FQGNSA. The CDR3 spans 14 residues. V was clipped by 4 bases and J by 13 bases, with 20 bases between them. CDR3 coding DNA: TGTGCCAGCAGCTCCTCTTTGGGCCCGTTCGACCAGTTCTTC. It translates to CASSSSLGPFDQFF.

The gene calls are TRBV11-3 and TRBJ2-5; TRBD2 matches at 10 bases. Germline CDR1 reads SGHNT; CDR2 reads YENEEA. The length of the CDR3 is 16 residues. V shed 5 bases and J 2 bases; nucleotides not matched to a gene: 8. The CDR3 sequence is CASSPGLAEEQETQYF. The CDR3 DNA sequence: TGTGCCAGCAGCCCTGGACTAGCGGAGGAACAAGAGACCCAGTACTTC.

The J gene is TRBJ2-2, the V gene TRBV6-6, with 14 bases aligning to TRBD2. Germline V CDR1 and CDR2: MNHNY, SVGAGI (reference sequence). CDR3 length: 17 amino acids. With V trimmed by 6 bases and J by 3 bases, 6 bases remained unmatched. This chain's CDR3 is CASSRLAGGQDTGELFF. CDR3 in DNA: TGTGCCAGCAGCCGACTAGCGGGGGGGCAGGACACCGGGGAGCTGTTTTTT.

The gene calls are TRBV4-3 and TRBJ1-1; D ambiguous. With 0 bases removed from V and 1 base from J, the gap between germline ends came to 9 bases. The CDR3 is 15 residues long. Germline CDR1 is LGHNA and CDR2 is YSLEER. In DNA, the CDR3 is TGCGCCAGCAGCCAAGACCGTGGCAGGAACACTGAAGCTTTCTTT. Protein sequence: CASSQDRGRNTEAFF.

As for this clone: The sample contains more than one DNA sequence encoding this CDR3. This sequence joins TRBV18 and TRBJ1-2; D unresolved. The CDR3 is made up of 12 amino acids. The V gene's germline CDR1 is KGHSH and CDR2 LQKENI. The V gene lost 2 bases and the J gene lost 6 bases, with 7 bases spanning the gap. CDR3 loop: CASSPSGDGYTF. CDR3 nucleotides: TGTGCCAGCTCACCAAGCGGAGATGGCTACACCTTC.

In its sample, this clone was seen a few times. The chain carries TRBV7-6 and TRBJ2-7; tentatively, D is TRBD2 (5 bases). With 5 bases removed from V and 2 bases from J, the gap between germline ends came to 13 bases. The CDR3 is 14 residues long. Per the germline V gene, CDR1 is SGHVS and CDR2 is FNYEAQ. Here the CDR3 reads CASSKREGPYEQYF. The CDR3 bases are TGTGCCAGCAGCAAACGGGAAGGCCCCTACGAGCAGTACTTC.

The chain employs TRBV11-2 and TRBJ2-3, with D unresolved. The CDR3 is 14 residues long. The germline CDR1 and CDR2 sequences are SGHAT and FQNNGV. V was clipped by 3 bases and J by 3 bases, with 10 bases between them. The chain's CDR3 is CASSFSVLTDTQYF. The CDR3 nucleotides read TGTGCCAGCAGCTTTTCTGTACTAACAGATACGCAGTATTTT.

In its sample, this clone was seen once. This chain links TRBV18 with TRBJ2-3; a possible D gene is TRBD1 (6 bases). The CDR3 length is 18 residues. V was shortened by 6 bases and J by 0 bases, with 22 bases between the two germline ends. Germline CDR1 reads KGHSH; CDR2 reads LQKENI. The CDR3 DNA reads as TGTGCCAGCTCCCGATACCGCACAGGGCAGTCTAGCACAGATACGCAGTATTTT. Its protein is CASSRYRTGQSSTDTQYF.